The 13 T cell receptor beta chains presented below share a single source sample, sequenced in a study of T cells in Graves' hyperthyroidism and ophthalmopathy. Amplification targeted TCR beta CDR3 regions from RNA transcripts. Primed by the HTBI set, a first-round RT-PCR was run on the TCR CDR3. TCRdb reprocessed the multiplex PCR reads via MiXCR and lists one record per CDR3 protein. The table lists around 610,000 distinct CDR3 sequences, over 12% of them singletons. Sequenced input: blood. The receptors here all came from a woman in her forties with Graves' ophthalmopathy.

This clonotype was detected many times. The V and J genes are TRBV6-5 and TRBJ2-2; perhaps D is TRBD1 or TRBD2 (5 bases each). This CDR3 has 15 amino acids. V dropped 0 bases and J dropped 4 bases, with 9 bases sitting between them. Germline assignment: CDR1 MNHEY and CDR2 SVGAGI. The CDR3 DNA is TGTGCCAGCAGTTACTCGTGGGACCCCACCGGGGAGCTGTTTTTT. Translation gives CASSYSWDPTGELFF.

This clonotype is a singleton in its sample. V usage is TRBV6-1 and J usage is TRBJ2-7; 10 bases fit TRBD2. The germline V gene has CDR1 MNHNS and CDR2 SASEGT. The CDR3 is 16 residues long. V was pared by 1 base and J by 6 bases, with 9 bases of the junction left unmatched. The CDR3 DNA sequence: TGTGCCAGCAGTGAAGTCGTAGCGGGAGGCCGAAGCGAGCAGTACTTC. The encoded protein is CASSEVVAGGRSEQYF.

This clonotype was detected ten times or more. In DNA, the CDR3 is TGTGCCTGGATTGATTTGGGGGACACTGAAGCTTTCTTT. Amino acid sequence: CAWIDLGDTEAFF. The chain employs TRBV30 and TRBJ1-1, with a weak D call TRBD1 (5 bases). The germline V gene encodes CDR1 GTSNPN and CDR2 SVGIG (reference sequence). CDR3 length equals 13 residues. V lost 4 bases to trimming and J lost 3 bases, with 12 bases between them.

In its sample, this clonotype was seen many times. V usage is TRBV2 and J usage is TRBJ1-1, with D maybe TRBD1 (5 bases). Trimming pared 6 bases from V and 2 bases from J, leaving 13 bases between. The CDR3 runs 14 residues. CDR1 is SNHLY and CDR2 is FYNNEI in the germline V gene. The CDR3 bases are TGTGCCAGCAGATACCGACAGCCCAACACTGAAGCTTTCTTT. Translated, it gives CASRYRQPNTEAFF.

This clonotype has at least ten counts. This chain connects TRBV7-6 to TRBJ1-1; no firm D call. CDR3 size: 13 residues. Per the germline V gene, CDR1 is SGHVS and CDR2 is FNYEAQ. Deletions cut 5 bases from V and 2 bases from J, with 9 bases between. CDR3 nucleotide sequence: TGTGCCAGCAGCCGCAAAAAAAACACTGAAGCTTTCTTT. Protein: CASSRKKNTEAFF. Based on the CDR3 plus reference TRBV7-6 and TRBJ1-1, the full variable domain is GAGVSQSPRYKVTKRGQDVALRCDPISGHVSLYWYRQALGQGPEFLTYFNYEAQQDKSGLPNDRFSAERPEGSISTLTIQRTEQRDSAMYRCASSRKKNTEAFFGQGTRLTVV.

The table lists this clonotype with many counts. The rearrangement uses TRBV7-9 and TRBJ1-1, with D uncertain. The CDR3 has 15 residues. CDR1 SEHNR and CDR2 FQNEAQ come from the germline V gene (reference sequence). Trimming took 5 bases from V and 2 from J, leaving 15 bases between them. This CDR3 reads CASSRVIDQNTEAFF. For the CDR3, the DNA is TGTGCCAGCAGCCGTGTAATCGACCAAAACACTGAAGCTTTCTTT.

This clonotype was seen repeatedly, ten times or more. The chain employs TRBV29-1 and TRBJ2-4; no firm D call. CDR3 length: 13 residues. Per germline, CDR1 SQVTM and CDR2 ANQGSEA. Trimming took off 4 bases at V and 0 bases at J, with 7 bases between the two ends. The CDR3 DNA is TGCAGCGTTGTAGTATTAGCCAAAAACATTCAGTACTTC. Its translation is CSVVVLAKNIQYF.

There are many counts of this clonotype. The gene calls are TRBV5-6 and TRBJ1-1; the match to TRBD1 covers 7 bases. V dropped 2 bases and J dropped 1; count of bases not matched to a gene: 5. CDR3 size: 15 residues. Germline V lookup: CDR1 SGHDT, CDR2 YYEEEE. The CDR3 loop reads CASSLPGQRNTEAFF. CDR3 sequence (DNA): TGTGCCAGCAGCTTACCGGGACAGAGGAACACTGAAGCTTTCTTT.

In its sample, this clonotype was seen many times. The chain joins TRBV20-1 to TRBJ2-5; tentative D call: TRBD1 (5 bases). Germline V gene sequence: CDR1 DFQATT, CDR2 SNEGSKA (reference sequence). The V gene lost 0 bases and the J gene lost 7 bases, with 18 bases spanning the gap. The CDR3 runs 15 residues. CDR3 residues: CSARDRVSPTGTQYF. For the CDR3, the DNA is TGCAGTGCTAGAGATCGTGTATCGCCCACAGGGACCCAGTACTTC.

This clonotype was detected a few times. V gene TRBV3-1 combines with J gene TRBJ2-2; TRBD2 agrees at 10 bases. This CDR3 region has 16 residues. Trimming removed 8 bases from V and 1 base from J; junction bases left unmatched: 7. Germline V gene lookup returns CDR1 LGHDT and CDR2 YNNKEL (reference sequence). The CDR3 nucleotides read TGTGCCAGCCGGCAGCTAGCGGGAGTGAACACCGGGGAGCTGTTTTTT. Translating it yields CASRQLAGVNTGELFF.

This clonotype showed up many times. The chain combines TRBV20-1 with TRBJ2-5, with TRBD1 matching 7 bases. The CDR3 consists of 13 residues. J lost 5 bases, V lost 5 bases, and 8 bases had no gene match. Germline CDR1 and CDR2: DFQATT and SNEGSKA (reference sequence). The CDR3 reads CSARLQGMETQYF. CDR3 coding DNA: TGCAGTGCTCGTTTACAGGGGATGGAGACCCAGTACTTC.

This clonotype occurred many times. This sequence joins TRBV10-2 and TRBJ2-7, with 7 bases fitting TRBD2. Germline CDR1 WSHSY, CDR2 SAAADI. V shed 0 bases and J 2 bases; nucleotides not matched to a gene: 4. The CDR3 runs to 15 residues. CDR3 protein: CASSESAGSTYEQYF. Here the CDR3 DNA reads TGCGCCAGCAGTGAGTCAGCGGGAAGTACCTACGAGCAGTACTTC.

About this clonotype: The final CDR3 position lacks the conserved phenylalanine or tryptophan, pointing to a likely read error. No DNA is shown, since the ends of the CDR3 on it are uncertain; the CDR3 is the one TCRdb lists. The rearrangement joins TRBV6-1 to TRBJ2-7; the D call of TRBD2 is as the table states it, not checked on the DNA. The CDR3 region is 13 residues in length, termini included. Germline assignment: CDR1 MNHNS and CDR2 SASEGT. The CDR3: CASSQREGPLRAS.